Listed below are T cell receptor beta chains from one sample, sequenced in a study of blood T cell repertoires in COVID-19. The method was immunoSEQ multiplex PCR; TCRdb's version includes in-frame clones alone and lacks a portion of them. The sample consists of tens of thousands of clones, 85% to 90% of them appearing once. Specimen: peripheral blood. These receptor sequences come from a man in his 70s with COVID-19, enrolled during active disease. Each CDR3 is given without its conserved first and last residue. The order of the fields is J gene, CDR3 length, V gene, CDR3 protein.

>TRBJ2-7|9|TRBV20-1
SATGAYEQY
>TRBJ1-2|12|TRBV2
ASKRTGGDYGYT
>TRBJ2-5|13|TRBV5-1
ASSLWAGGGETQY
>TRBJ2-7|13|TRBV4-1
ASSQRDSASYEQY
>TRBJ1-6|12|TRBV5-6
ASSLGGGNSPLH
>TRBJ2-5|14|TRBV7-8
ASSRTGTGFGETQY
>TRBJ2-7|12|TRBV19
ASAGPGQPYEQY
>TRBJ1-4|12|TRBV30
AWSLDRGAEKLF
>TRBJ2-5|13|TRBV19
ASRLSGGPWETQY
>TRBJ1-5|14|TRBV5-6
ASSKRQWGHGQPQH
>TRBJ2-1|12|TRBV3-1/TRBV3-2
ASSQRGGYPEQF
>TRBJ2-7|9|TRBV7-9
ASSRSYEQY
>TRBJ1-6|16|TRBV4-1
ASSQDGDRSSYNSPLH
>TRBJ2-3|14|TRBV5-1
ASSHSSGVGTDTQY
>TRBJ2-2|15|TRBV27
ASSLSMRGLVTGELF
>TRBJ2-3|14|TRBV4-1
ASSQEVSGGLATQY
>TRBJ2-1|11|TRBV7-6
ASSFDTYNEQF
>TRBJ1-6|12|TRBV18
ASSPGTGHSPLH
>TRBJ1-2|10|TRBV12-3/TRBV12-4
ASSANNYGYT
>TRBJ2-7|10|TRBV2
ASNDRFLEQY
>TRBJ1-1|12|TRBV19
ASRGGRVNTEAF
>TRBJ2-1|14|TRBV6-5
ASSYSRGLSPNEQF
>TRBJ1-2|13|TRBV6-5
ASTPPGQTNYGYT
>TRBJ2-2|11|TRBV5-1
ASSPANTGELF
>TRBJ2-7|11|TRBV6-5
ASSYSQGSEQY
>TRBJ2-1|15|TRBV27
ASSPRGLAGDNNEQF
>TRBJ2-7|12|TRBV6-2/TRBV6-3
ASSSRDRGDEQY
>TRBJ2-1|16|TRBV11-2
ASSSTGIAGGPYNEQF
>TRBJ1-2|12|TRBV6-6
ASSTSGTGSGYT
>TRBJ2-1|15|TRBV10-2
ASSEVTSGGAANEQF
>TRBJ2-5|13|TRBV21-1
ASSPQGGGGETQY
>TRBJ1-3|14|TRBV4-2
ASSQEDSTSGNTIY
>TRBJ2-1|10|TRBV29-1
SVGLDYNEQF
>TRBJ2-7|12|TRBV7-2
ASSAWGGDYEQY
>TRBJ2-5|12|TRBV5-1
ASSLGTAPETQY
>TRBJ2-3|14|TRBV10-3
AARALGGGAGDTQY
>TRBJ2-2|12|TRBV11-3
ASSLDPSTGELF
>TRBJ2-5|13|TRBV27
ASSLYPTGVETQY
>TRBJ1-2|13|TRBV6-5
ASSYSRGEIYGYT
>TRBJ2-7|12|TRBV6-5
ASSYGGGPYEQY
>TRBJ1-2|10|TRBV6-6
ASSAGRWGYT
>TRBJ1-4|13|TRBV15
ATSRDRGYGEKLF
>TRBJ2-1|11|TRBV19
ASSLLAGDQQF
>TRBJ1-4|18|TRBV21-1
ASSKGHEDLNRGHREKLF
>TRBJ1-2|13|TRBV11-2
ASSFTGAHNYGYT
>TRBJ2-1|14|TRBV29-1
STASIRLADNNEQF
>TRBJ1-5|13|TRBV2
ASSLDRGLFQPQH
>TRBJ1-3|13|TRBV6-5
ASMSTGVSGNTIY
>TRBJ2-1|13|TRBV25-1
ASSFSGGPHHEQF